This is a list of T cell receptor beta chains from one sample in a study of control samples from healthy donors and cancer patients. The repertoire was sequenced with immunoSEQ multiplex PCR; TCRdb's copy has only in-frame clones and lacks some. Of 120,000 to 150,000 clones in the sample, around 90% were seen once. Source material: blood. The receptor source for this set is a man aged 18 to 29 in good health. Both conserved end residues are part of each CDR3. Each record gives: D gene, V gene, clone size, J gene, CDR3 DNA, CDR3 protein. D genes are given only for firm matches. Some rows have no size entry. The others give once, few or many, or a class for an expanded clone.

-,TRBV6-1,-,TRBJ1-1,TGTGCCAGCAGTGAAGATGGGGGGGGGAACACTGAAGCTTTCTTT,CASSEDGGGNTEAFF
-,TRBV11-1,-,TRBJ2-7,TGTGCCAGCAGCCTAGAGGGGCGACGGGAGCAGTACTTC,CASSLEGRREQYF
-,TRBV4-1,-,TRBJ1-1,TGCGCCAGCAGCCATACGGTGAACACTGAAGCTTTCTTT,CASSHTVNTEAFF
-,TRBV4-1,-,TRBJ2-7,TGCGCCAGCAGCCAAGCAAGCTACGAGCAGTACTTC,CASSQASYEQYF
-,TRBV4-1,-,TRBJ2-7,TGCGCCAGCAGCCACGTCACGGGGGCGCGGTACGAGCAGTACTTC,CASSHVTGARYEQYF
-,TRBV4-2,once,TRBJ1-5,TGTGCCAGCAGCCAAGAGTGGGAGAGCAATCAGCCCCAGCATTTT,CASSQEWESNQPQHF
TRBD1,TRBV30,-,TRBJ2-7,TGTGCCGGGGACAGGGCGGATCGTGAGCAGTACTTC,CAGDRADREQYF
TRBD1,TRBV28,-,TRBJ1-2,TGTGCCACCGCAAAAATAAAAAAACAGGGGAGCTATGGCTACACCTTC,CATAKIKKQGSYGYTF
TRBD2,TRBV7-2,-,TRBJ2-1,TGTGCCAGCAGCCCCCCTGCGGGAGGCTACAATGAGCAGTTCTTC,CASSPPAGGYNEQFF
-,TRBV24-1,-,TRBJ2-2,TGTGCCACCAGTGATTCTACTAGAAACACCGGGGAGCTGTTTTTT,CATSDSTRNTGELFF
-,TRBV4-1,-,TRBJ1-1,TGCGCCAGCAGCCAAGAAAGCTCCTTGCCCACTGAAGCTTTCTTT,CASSQESSLPTEAFF
-,TRBV9,once,TRBJ1-2,TGTGCCAGCAGCGTCACCTTCCGAGGGACCAATGGCTACACCTTC,CASSVTFRGTNGYTF
TRBD1,TRBV24-1,once,TRBJ1-2,TGTGCCACCAGTGATTATACGGGACAGGAAATTGGCTACACCTTC,CATSDYTGQEIGYTF
-,TRBV10-3,-,TRBJ2-2,TGTGCCATCACTCCCGGGACAACCACCGGGGAGCTGTTTTTT,CAITPGTTTGELFF
TRBD2,TRBV6-2/TRBV6-3,-,TRBJ2-1,TGTGCCAGCAGCGTCGGACTAGCGGGGGACCCTAGCTCCTACAATGAGCAGTTCTTC,CASSVGLAGDPSSYNEQFF
-,TRBV6-5,-,TRBJ1-3,TGTGCCAGCAGTTACGGCCCGTTATCTGGAAACACCATATATTTT,CASSYGPLSGNTIYF
TRBD1,TRBV27,-,TRBJ1-2,TGTGCCAGCAGTTTACGACCGGGACAGGGTTATGGCTACACCTTC,CASSLRPGQGYGYTF
TRBD1,TRBV18,-,TRBJ1-1,TGTGCCAGCTCACGGACAGGGGGCTCCACTGAAGCTTTCTTT,CASSRTGGSTEAFF
-,TRBV2,-,TRBJ1-2,TGTGCCAGCACCAAAGGGTCAAATAACTATGGCTACACCTTC,CASTKGSNNYGYTF
-,TRBV7-3,-,TRBJ2-3,TGTGCCAGCGACGAGGGGGGACATAGCACAGATACGCAGTATTTT,CASDEGGHSTDTQYF
-,TRBV5-1,-,TRBJ2-3,TGCGCCAGCAGCTTGTGGTTGGGGGATACGCAGTATTTT,CASSLWLGDTQYF
-,TRBV7-2,once,TRBJ2-7,TGTGCCAGCAGCCTCCGGCCCCCCTACGAGCAGTACTTC,CASSLRPPYEQYF
-,TRBV5-6,-,TRBJ1-2,TGTGCCAGCAGCTTGCCCAGATATGGCTACACCTTC,CASSLPRYGYTF
TRBD1,TRBV19,-,TRBJ2-7,TGTGCCAGTAGCGAGGGGGCTTGGGCCTACGAGCAGTACTTC,CASSEGAWAYEQYF
-,TRBV9,-,TRBJ1-1,TGTGCCAGCAGGCCCGGGACACCGAACACTGAAGCTTTCTTT,CASRPGTPNTEAFF
-,TRBV5-4,-,TRBJ2-1,TGTGCCAGCAGCTTGGGGGCGGGGGCGCGCTCCTACAATGAGCAGTTCTTC,CASSLGAGARSYNEQFF
-,TRBV6-5,few,TRBJ1-5,TGTGCCAGCAGTTCCAGGGGCAATCAGCCCCAGCATTTT,CASSSRGNQPQHF
-,TRBV11-1,once,TRBJ2-5,TGTGCCAGCAGCCCCCGCGGTGGGGGAGAGACCCAGTACTTC,CASSPRGGGETQYF
TRBD1,TRBV12-5,once,TRBJ2-3,TGTGCTAGTGGTTTGGGGCGGGACAGGGGGCTGGGAGATACGCAGTATTTT,CASGLGRDRGLGDTQYF
-,TRBV7-3,few,TRBJ2-3,TGTGCCAGCAGCAACCAGCACAGCACAGATACGCAGTATTTT,CASSNQHSTDTQYF
-,TRBV3-1/TRBV3-2,once,TRBJ1-3,TGTGCCAGCAGCCCTAGGGTCGGACGGAGCTCTGGAAACACCATATATTTT,CASSPRVGRSSGNTIYF